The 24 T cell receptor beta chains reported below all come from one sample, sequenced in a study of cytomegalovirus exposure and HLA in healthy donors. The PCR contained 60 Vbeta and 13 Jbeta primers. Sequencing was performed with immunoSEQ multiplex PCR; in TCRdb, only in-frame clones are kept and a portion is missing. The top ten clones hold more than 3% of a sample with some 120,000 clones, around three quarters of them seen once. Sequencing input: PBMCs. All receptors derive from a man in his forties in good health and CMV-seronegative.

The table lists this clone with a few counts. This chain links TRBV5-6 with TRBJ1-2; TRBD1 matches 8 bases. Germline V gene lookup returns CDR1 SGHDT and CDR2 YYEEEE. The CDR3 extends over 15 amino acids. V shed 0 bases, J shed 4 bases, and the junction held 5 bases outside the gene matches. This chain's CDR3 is CASSLAPGQVYGYTF. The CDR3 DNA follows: TGTGCCAGCAGCTTGGCCCCGGGACAGGTCTATGGCTACACCTTC.

The CDR3 DNA reads TGTGCCAGCAGCTTGGTTCAGGGGGACAAAAACATTCAGTACTTC. This codes for CASSLVQGDKNIQYF. The rearrangement links TRBV5-6 to TRBJ2-4, with TRBD1 identical over 7 bases. With V trimmed by 0 bases and J by 3 bases, 3 bases remained unmatched. The CDR3 is 15 residues long. Germline V gives CDR1 SGHDT, CDR2 YYEEEE.

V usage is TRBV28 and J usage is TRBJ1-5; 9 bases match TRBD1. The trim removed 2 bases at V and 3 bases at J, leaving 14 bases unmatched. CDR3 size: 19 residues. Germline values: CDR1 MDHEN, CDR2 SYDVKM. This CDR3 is CASSLSKGQGSRYNQPQHF. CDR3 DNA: TGTGCCAGCAGTTTAAGCAAGGGACAGGGTTCGCGGTACAATCAGCCCCAGCATTTT.

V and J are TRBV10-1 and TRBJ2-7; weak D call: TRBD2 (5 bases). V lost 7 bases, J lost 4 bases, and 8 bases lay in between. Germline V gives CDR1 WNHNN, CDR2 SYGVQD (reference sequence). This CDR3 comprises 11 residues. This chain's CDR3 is CASTTGYEQYF. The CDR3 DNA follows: TGCGCCAGCACTACGGGATACGAGCAGTACTTC.

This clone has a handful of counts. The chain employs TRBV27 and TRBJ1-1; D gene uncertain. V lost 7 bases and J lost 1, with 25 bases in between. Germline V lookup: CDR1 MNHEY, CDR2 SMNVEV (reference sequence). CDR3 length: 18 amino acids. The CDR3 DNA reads TGTGCCAGCACCTCCGACGGGATCTACACGGGCCCGAACACTGAAGCTTTCTTT. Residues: CASTSDGIYTGPNTEAFF.

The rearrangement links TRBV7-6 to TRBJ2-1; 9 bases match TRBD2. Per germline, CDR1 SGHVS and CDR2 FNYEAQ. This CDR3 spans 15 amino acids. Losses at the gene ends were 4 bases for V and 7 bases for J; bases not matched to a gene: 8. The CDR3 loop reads CASSYSGGRRNEQFF. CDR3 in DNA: TGTGCCAGCAGCTATAGCGGGGGCCGACGAAATGAGCAGTTCTTC.

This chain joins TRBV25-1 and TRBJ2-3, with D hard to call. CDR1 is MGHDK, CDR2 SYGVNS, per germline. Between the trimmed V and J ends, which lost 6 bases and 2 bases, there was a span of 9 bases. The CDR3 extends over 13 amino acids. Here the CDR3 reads CASRRLTTDTQYF. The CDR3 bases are TGTGCCAGCAGAAGACTGACCACAGATACGCAGTATTTT.

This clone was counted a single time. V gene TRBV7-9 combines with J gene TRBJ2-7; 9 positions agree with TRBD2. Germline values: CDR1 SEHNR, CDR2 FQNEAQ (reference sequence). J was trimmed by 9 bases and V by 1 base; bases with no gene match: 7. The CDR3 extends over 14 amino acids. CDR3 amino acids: CASSLETLAGRQYF. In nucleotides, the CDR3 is TGTGCCAGCAGCTTAGAAACCCTAGCGGGACGGCAGTACTTC.

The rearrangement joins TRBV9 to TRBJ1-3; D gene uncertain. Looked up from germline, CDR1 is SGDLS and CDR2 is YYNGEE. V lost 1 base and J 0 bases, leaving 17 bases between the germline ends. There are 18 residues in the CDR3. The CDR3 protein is CASSVTAGRGNSGNTIYF. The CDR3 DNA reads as TGTGCCAGCAGCGTAACAGCCGGGCGCGGGAACTCTGGAAACACCATATATTTT.

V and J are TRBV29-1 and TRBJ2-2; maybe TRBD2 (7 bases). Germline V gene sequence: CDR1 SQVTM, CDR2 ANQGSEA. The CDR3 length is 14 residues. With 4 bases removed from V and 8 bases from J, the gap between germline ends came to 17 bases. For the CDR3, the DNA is TGCAGCGTTGGGTCGGGGGGCTCGGCAGGGGAGCTGTTTTTT. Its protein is CSVGSGGSAGELFF.

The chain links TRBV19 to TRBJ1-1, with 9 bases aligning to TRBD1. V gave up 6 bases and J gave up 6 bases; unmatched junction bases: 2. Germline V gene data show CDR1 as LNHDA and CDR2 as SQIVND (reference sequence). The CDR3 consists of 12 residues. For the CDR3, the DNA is TGTGCCAGTAGCGACAGGGGGGCTGAAGCTTTCTTT. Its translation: CASSDRGAEAFF.

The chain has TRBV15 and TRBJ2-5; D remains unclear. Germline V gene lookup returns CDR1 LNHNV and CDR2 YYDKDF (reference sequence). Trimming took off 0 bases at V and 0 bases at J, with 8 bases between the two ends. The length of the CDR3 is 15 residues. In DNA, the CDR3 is TGTGCCACCAGCAGAGATGGGCTGAACCAAGAGACCCAGTACTTC. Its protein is CATSRDGLNQETQYF.

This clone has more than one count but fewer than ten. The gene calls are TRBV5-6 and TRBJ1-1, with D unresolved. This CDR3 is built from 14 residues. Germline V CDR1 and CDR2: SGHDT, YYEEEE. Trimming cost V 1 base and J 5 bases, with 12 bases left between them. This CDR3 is CASSLYSGWTEAFF. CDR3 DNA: TGTGCCAGCAGCTTGTATTCGGGATGGACTGAAGCTTTCTTT.

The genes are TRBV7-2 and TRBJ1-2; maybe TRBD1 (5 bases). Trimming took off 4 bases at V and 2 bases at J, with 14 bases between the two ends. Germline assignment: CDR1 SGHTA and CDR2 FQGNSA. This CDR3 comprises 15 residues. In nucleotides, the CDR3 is TGTGCCAGCAGCTCGGGGGTGGCAGCGAACTATGGCTACACCTTC. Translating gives CASSSGVAANYGYTF.

CDR3 region: CASSQGQGGIYGYTF. DNA for the CDR3: TGCGCCAGCAGCCAAGGTCAAGGGGGAATTTATGGCTACACCTTC. V gene TRBV4-3 combines with J gene TRBJ1-2, with a weak D call TRBD1 (6 bases). The CDR3 consists of 15 residues. Trimming pared 1 base from V and 5 bases from J, leaving 14 bases between. Per the germline V gene, CDR1 is LGHNA and CDR2 is YSLEER.

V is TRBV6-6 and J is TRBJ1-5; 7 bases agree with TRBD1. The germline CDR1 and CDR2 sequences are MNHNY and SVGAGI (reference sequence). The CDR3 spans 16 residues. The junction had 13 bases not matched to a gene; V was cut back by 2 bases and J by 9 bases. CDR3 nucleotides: TGTGCCAGCAGTTACAAAACAGGGGCCCTCTCGCCGCCCCAGCATTTT. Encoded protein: CASSYKTGALSPPQHF.

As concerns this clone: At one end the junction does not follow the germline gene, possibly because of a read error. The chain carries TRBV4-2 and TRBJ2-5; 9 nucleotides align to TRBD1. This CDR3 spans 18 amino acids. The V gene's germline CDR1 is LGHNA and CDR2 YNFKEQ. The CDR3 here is CASSQRTGASLGQGTQYF. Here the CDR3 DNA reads TGTGCCAGCAGCCAAAGGACAGGGGCCTCTTTGGGGCAAGGGACCCAGTACTTC.

The chain's CDR3 is CASSLHTEGTEAFF. CDR3 bases: TGTGCCAGCAGCTTGCACACAGAGGGCACTGAAGCTTTCTTT. The chain has TRBV5-4 and TRBJ1-1, with D hard to call. The CDR3 sequence is 14 residues long. Germline CDR1 is SGHNT and CDR2 is YYREEE (reference sequence). Trimming took 1 base from V and 4 from J, leaving 11 bases between them.

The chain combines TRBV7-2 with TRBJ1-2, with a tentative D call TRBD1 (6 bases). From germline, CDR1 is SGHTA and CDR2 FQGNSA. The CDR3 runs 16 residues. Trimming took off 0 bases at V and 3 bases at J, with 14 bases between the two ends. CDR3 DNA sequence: TGTGCCAGCAGCTTAGCGCTTGACAGGTTGGACTATGGCTACACCTTC. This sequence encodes CASSLALDRLDYGYTF.

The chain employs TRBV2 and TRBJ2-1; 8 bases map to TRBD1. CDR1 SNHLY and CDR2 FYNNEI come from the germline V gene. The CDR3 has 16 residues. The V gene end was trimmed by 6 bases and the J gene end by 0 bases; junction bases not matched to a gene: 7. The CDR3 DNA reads TGTGCCAGCAGCGTACGGACAGGGAGCTCCTACAATGAGCAGTTCTTC. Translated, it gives CASSVRTGSSYNEQFF.

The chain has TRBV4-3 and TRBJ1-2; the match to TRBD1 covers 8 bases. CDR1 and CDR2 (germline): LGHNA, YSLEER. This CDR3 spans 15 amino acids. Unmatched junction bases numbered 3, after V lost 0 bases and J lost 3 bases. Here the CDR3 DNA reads TGCGCCAGCAGCCAAGATGGACAGGGAGACTATGGCTACACCTTC. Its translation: CASSQDGQGDYGYTF.

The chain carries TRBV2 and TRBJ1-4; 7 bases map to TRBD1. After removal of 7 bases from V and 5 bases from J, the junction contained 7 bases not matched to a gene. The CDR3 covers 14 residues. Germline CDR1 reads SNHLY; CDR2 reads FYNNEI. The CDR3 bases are TGTGCCAGCAAGGTGGGACAGATAAATGAAAAACTGTTTTTT. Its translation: CASKVGQINEKLFF.

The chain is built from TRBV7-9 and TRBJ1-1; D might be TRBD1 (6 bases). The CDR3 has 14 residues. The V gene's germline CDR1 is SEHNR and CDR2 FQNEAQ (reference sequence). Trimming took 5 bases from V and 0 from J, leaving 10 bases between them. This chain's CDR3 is CASSGDTLNTEAFF. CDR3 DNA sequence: TGTGCCAGCAGCGGGGACACCCTGAACACTGAAGCTTTCTTT.

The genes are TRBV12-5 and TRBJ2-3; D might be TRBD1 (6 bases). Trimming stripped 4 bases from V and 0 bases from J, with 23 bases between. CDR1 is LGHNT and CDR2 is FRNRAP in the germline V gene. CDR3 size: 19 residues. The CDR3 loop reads CASGWSSVGGPPSTDTQYF. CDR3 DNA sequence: TGTGCTAGTGGTTGGTCGTCGGTTGGGGGCCCACCTAGCACAGATACGCAGTATTTT.